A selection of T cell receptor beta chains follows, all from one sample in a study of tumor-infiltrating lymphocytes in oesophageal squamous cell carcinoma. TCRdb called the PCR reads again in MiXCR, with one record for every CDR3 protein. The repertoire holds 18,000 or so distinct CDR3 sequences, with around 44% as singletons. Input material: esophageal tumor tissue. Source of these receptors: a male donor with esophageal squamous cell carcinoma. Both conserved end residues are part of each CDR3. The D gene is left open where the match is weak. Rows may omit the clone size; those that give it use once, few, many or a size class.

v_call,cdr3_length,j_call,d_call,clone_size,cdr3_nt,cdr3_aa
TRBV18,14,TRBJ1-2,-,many,TGTGCCAGCTCATCGATTCCTACTAACTATGGCTACACCTTC,CASSSIPTNYGYTF
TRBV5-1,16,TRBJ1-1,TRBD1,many,TGCGCCAGCAGCTTAGCGACAGGGGAGTGGAACACTGAAGCTTTCTTT,CASSLATGEWNTEAFF
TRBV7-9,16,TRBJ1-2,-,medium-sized,TGTGCCAGCAGCTTATCGGGATCAGGCGTGCTCTATGGCTACACCTTC,CASSLSGSGVLYGYTF
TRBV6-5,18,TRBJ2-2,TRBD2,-,TGTGCCAGCAGTTACTCGTTCGGACTAGCGGGAGACACCGGGGAGCTGTTTTTT,CASSYSFGLAGDTGELFF
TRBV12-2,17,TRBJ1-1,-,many,TGTGCAAGTCGCTTAGTCAGGGGGACAGCGGTAAGGGCTGAAGCTTTCTTT,CASRLVRGTAVRAEAFF
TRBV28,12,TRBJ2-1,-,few,TGTGCCAGCAGTCCCCAACTCAATGAGCAGTTCTTC,CASSPQLNEQFF
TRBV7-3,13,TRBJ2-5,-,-,TGTGCCAGCAGCGAAGGGCCTGAAGAGACCCAGTACTTC,CASSEGPEETQYF
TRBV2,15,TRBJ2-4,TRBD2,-,TGTGCCAGCAAGCAGGGACTAGCGGGGTACAATGAGCAGTACTTC,CASKQGLAGYNEQYF
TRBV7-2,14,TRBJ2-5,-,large,TGTGCCAGCAGCTTACAGGGGTTGGGAGAGACCCAGTACTTC,CASSLQGLGETQYF
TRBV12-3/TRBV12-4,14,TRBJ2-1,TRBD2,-,TGTGCCAGCAGCCCCGAGACTAGCGGCTACGAGCAGTTCTTC,CASSPETSGYEQFF
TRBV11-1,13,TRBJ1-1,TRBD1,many,TGTGCCAGCAGCTTAGAGCGGGACAGGGAGGTTTTCTTT,CASSLERDREVFF
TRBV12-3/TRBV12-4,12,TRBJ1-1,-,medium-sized,TGTGCCAGCAGTTTGGGTTTCACTGAAGCTTTCTTT,CASSLGFTEAFF
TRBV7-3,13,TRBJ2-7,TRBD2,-,TGTGCCAGCAGTCATGGGACTAGCGGGGAGCAGTACTTC,CASSHGTSGEQYF
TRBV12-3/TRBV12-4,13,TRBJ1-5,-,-,TGTGCCAGCAGTTTAACGAGCAATCAGCCCCAGCATTTT,CASSLTSNQPQHF
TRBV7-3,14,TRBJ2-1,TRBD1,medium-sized,TGTGCCAGCAGCCCCGACAGGGAGAGACATGAGCAGTTCTTC,CASSPDRERHEQFF
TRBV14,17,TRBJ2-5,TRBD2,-,TGTGCCAGCAGCCAAGAGGATCGACTAGCGTGCTACAATGAGCAGTACTTC,CASSQEDRLACYNEQYF
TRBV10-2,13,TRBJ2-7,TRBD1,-,TGCGCCAGCAGAGGACAGGGGAACAACGAGCAGTACTTC,CASRGQGNNEQYF
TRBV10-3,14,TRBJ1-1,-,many,TGTGCCATCAGCCCGGGGCAGATGAACACTGAAGCTTTCTTT,CAISPGQMNTEAFF
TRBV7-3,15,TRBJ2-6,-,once,-,CASSPDWLLRAVLRF
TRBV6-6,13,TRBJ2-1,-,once,TGTGCCAGCACGAGGTCGAGCACAGATACGCAGTTCTTC,CASTRSSTDTQFF
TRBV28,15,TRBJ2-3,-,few,TGTGCCAGCAGTTTGGGACGGATTCTCACAGATACGCAGTATTTT,CASSLGRILTDTQYF
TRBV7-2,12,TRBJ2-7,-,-,TGTGCCAGCAGCTTAGTTTTAGCAGAGCAGTACTTC,CASSLVLAEQYF
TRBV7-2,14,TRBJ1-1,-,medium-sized,TGTGCCAGCAGCTTCACCGACAGGAACACTGAAGCTTTCTTT,CASSFTDRNTEAFF
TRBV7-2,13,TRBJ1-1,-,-,TGTGCCAGCAGCGCGCAGGGGAACACTGAAGCTTTCTTT,CASSAQGNTEAFF
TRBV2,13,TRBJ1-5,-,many,TGTGCCAGCAGTGAAGCGATCAATCAGCCCCAGCATTTT,CASSEAINQPQHF
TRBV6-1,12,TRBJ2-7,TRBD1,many,TGTGCCAGCAGCGACAGGGGTTACGAGCAGTACTTC,CASSDRGYEQYF
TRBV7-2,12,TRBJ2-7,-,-,TGTGCCAGCAGCTTGGGGAATTCACCCCTCCACTTC,CASSLGNSPLHF
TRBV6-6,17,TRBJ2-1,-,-,TGTGCCAGCAGTTACTCCTCACGTTGGACGGGGGGCGATGAGCAGTTCTTC,CASSYSSRWTGGDEQFF
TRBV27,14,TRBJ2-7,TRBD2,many,TGTGCCAGCAGTTTAGGCGGGAGTTTCGACGAGCAGTACTTC,CASSLGGSFDEQYF
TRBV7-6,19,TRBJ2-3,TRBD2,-,TGTGCCAGCAGCTTAGGGCCCGGTTTGGCGGGAGTGAGCACAGATACGCAGTTTTTT,CASSLGPGLAGVSTDTQFF
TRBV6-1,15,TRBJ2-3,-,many,TGTGCCAGCAGTCCCCCCCTAACTTTCACAGATACGCAGTATTTT,CASSPPLTFTDTQYF
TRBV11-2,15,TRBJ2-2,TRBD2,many,TGTGCCAGCACTGGACTAGCGGTATCCACCGGGGAGCTGTTTTTT,CASTGLAVSTGELFF
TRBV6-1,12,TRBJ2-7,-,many,TGTGCCACCTGGTTGGGGATCCACGAGCAGTACTTC,CATWLGIHEQYF
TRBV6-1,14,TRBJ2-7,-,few,TGTGCCAGCACGGAGGAACTAGGGACCTACGAGCAGTACTTC,CASTEELGTYEQYF
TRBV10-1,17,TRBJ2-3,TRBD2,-,TGCGCCAGCAGTGACGCGGCTAGCGGGCTTGACACAGATACGCAGTATTTT,CASSDAASGLDTDTQYF
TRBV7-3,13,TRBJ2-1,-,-,TGTGCCAGCAGCTTAACCGGGTACAATGAGCAGTTCTTC,CASSLTGYNEQFF
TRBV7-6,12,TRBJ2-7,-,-,TGTGCCAGCAGCTTAATGATCTACGAGCAGTACTTC,CASSLMIYEQYF
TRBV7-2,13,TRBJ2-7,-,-,TGTGCCAGCAGAAAGGACATGTACAATGAGCAGTACTTC,CASRKDMYNEQYF
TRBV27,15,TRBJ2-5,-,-,TGTGCCAGCAGTTTATCCTGGCATGCTCAAGAGACCCAGTACTTC,CASSLSWHAQETQYF
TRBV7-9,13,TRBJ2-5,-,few,TGTGCCAGCAGCGGAGCGGGCGTGGAGACCCAGTACTTC,CASSGAGVETQYF
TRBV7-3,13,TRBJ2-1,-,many,TGTGCCAGCAGCTTAACTGCCGGTAATGAGCAGTTCTTC,CASSLTAGNEQFF
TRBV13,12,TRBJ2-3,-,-,TGTGCCAGCAGCTTGTGGGGAGATACGCAGTATTTT,CASSLWGDTQYF
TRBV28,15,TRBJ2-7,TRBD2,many,TGTGCCAGCAGTTTATCGGCACTAGCGATGTACGAGCAGTACTTC,CASSLSALAMYEQYF
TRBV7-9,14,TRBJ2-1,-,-,TGTGCCAGCAGCGCGGTTAGCTCCTACAATGAGCAGTTCTTC,CASSAVSSYNEQFF
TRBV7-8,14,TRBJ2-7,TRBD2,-,TGTGCCAGCAGCTTAGTAGCGGGAGGGCTTGAGCAGTACTTC,CASSLVAGGLEQYF